Listed below are T cell receptor beta chains from one sample, sequenced in a study of Ad26.COV2.S vaccination and SARS-CoV-2 variants. Clones were read by immunoSEQ multiplex PCR, and TCRdb kept only the in-frame ones, dropping some. Of approximately 400,000 clones in the sample, 83% were seen once. The source material was peripheral blood, sampled in a trial of Ad26.COV2.S vaccine versus placebo. The receptors shown here come from a person aged 18-60 years who received the Ad26.COV2.S COVID-19 vaccine or a placebo. Each CDR3 is given with its conserved first and last residue. A D gene is named only where the DNA matches it firmly. Expanded clones are given a class, and other clones once, few, many or no size at all.

V,D,size,J,DNA,CDR3
TRBV4-3,NA,NA,TRBJ2-7,TGCGCCAGCAGCCAGAGTATTAGCAGCGACGAGCAGTACTTC,CASSQSISSDEQYF
TRBV4-2,NA,once,TRBJ2-1,TGTGCCAGCAGCCAAGAAGCCTACTACAATGAGCAGTTCTTC,CASSQEAYYNEQFF
TRBV5-1,TRBD1,few,TRBJ2-7,TGCGCCAGCAGCCCATGGACAGGGGACGACCAAGGGCAGTACTTC,CASSPWTGDDQGQYF
TRBV4-3,NA,once,TRBJ2-7,TGCGCCAGCAGCCAAGATAAGCTCCTCGGGGGCGCGTACGAGCAGTACTTC,CASSQDKLLGGAYEQYF
TRBV3-1/TRBV3-2,TRBD2,NA,TRBJ2-7,TGTGCCAGCAGCCAATTCAGCGGGAGTAGTTCCTACGAGCAGTACTTC,CASSQFSGSSSYEQYF
TRBV19,TRBD1,NA,TRBJ1-5,TGTGCCAGTAGTATAGTAAGGCAGGGGGTCGGCCAGCCCCAGCATTTT,CASSIVRQGVGQPQHF
TRBV5-1,TRBD1,NA,TRBJ1-1,TGCGCCAGCAGCTCCAGGACAGGGGGGACTGAAGCTTTCTTT,CASSSRTGGTEAFF
TRBV7-9,NA,NA,TRBJ2-7,TGTGCCAGCAACCGTGGGGGCCCGGAGGTGTACGAGCAGTACTTC,CASNRGGPEVYEQYF
TRBV13,TRBD1,NA,TRBJ1-1,TGTGCCAGCAGCCCATCCGGTTTAGGGGGCCAGAACACTGAAGCTTTCTTT,CASSPSGLGGQNTEAFF
TRBV11-2,NA,NA,TRBJ1-2,TGTGCCAGCAGGGGGTGGGCGGGAAACTATGGCTACACCTTC,CASRGWAGNYGYTF
TRBV7-9,NA,NA,TRBJ2-7,TGTGCCAGCAGCTTAGGGGCACTCTACGAGCAGTACTTC,CASSLGALYEQYF
TRBV4-1,NA,few,TRBJ1-2,TGCGCCAGCAGCCAACGGGAAGGGAACTATGGCTACACCTTC,CASSQREGNYGYTF
TRBV9,NA,few,TRBJ1-3,TGTGCCAGCAGCGTAGATGGGTTCTCTGGAAACACCATATATTTT,CASSVDGFSGNTIYF
TRBV7-9,TRBD2,NA,TRBJ2-7,TGTGCCAGCAGATCGACTAGCGGGGGGGCCTACGAGCAGTACTTC,CASRSTSGGAYEQYF
TRBV5-4,NA,NA,TRBJ2-5,TGTGCCAGCAGCTTGGAGGGACCGAGGGGACAGACCCAGTACTTC,CASSLEGPRGQTQYF
TRBV6-5,NA,NA,TRBJ2-3,TGTGCCAGCAGTACCCCCATGGATACGCAGTATTTT,CASSTPMDTQYF
TRBV24-1,NA,once,TRBJ2-1,TGTGCCACCAGTGACTCTCGGGCATCAACCTACAATGAGCAGTTCTTC,CATSDSRASTYNEQFF
TRBV7-9,TRBD2,NA,TRBJ2-7,TGTGCCAGCAGCTTAGCGGGAGGGCCCTACGAGCAGTACTTC,CASSLAGGPYEQYF
TRBV19,NA,NA,TRBJ2-4,TGTGCCAGTAGTCCCAACCGGCTAGGGGAAAACATTCAGTACTTC,CASSPNRLGENIQYF
TRBV9,NA,NA,TRBJ2-3,TGTGCCAGCAGCGTAGTCGGCGGGGACCTGACAGATACGCAGTATTTT,CASSVVGGDLTDTQYF
TRBV7-3,TRBD1,NA,TRBJ2-7,TGTGCCAGCAGCTTATCGCTTCTCCCGGGACAGAGGTCCTACGAGCAGTACTTC,CASSLSLLPGQRSYEQYF
TRBV11-3,NA,NA,TRBJ2-2,TGTGCCAGCAGCTTAAACACCGGGGAGCTGTTTTTT,CASSLNTGELFF
TRBV7-9,NA,NA,TRBJ2-7,TGTGCCAGCAGCTTTCCCGAGGCAGGGATTGACGAGCAGTACTTC,CASSFPEAGIDEQYF
TRBV9,NA,NA,TRBJ2-7,TGTGCCAGCAGCGTAGGGGTAGGGGAGACCTACGAGCAGTACTTC,CASSVGVGETYEQYF
TRBV18,TRBD1,few,TRBJ1-2,TGTGCCAGCTCACCTCCCCGGGAGGGGGCTCGATTCTATGGCTACACCTTC,CASSPPREGARFYGYTF
TRBV6-4,NA,NA,TRBJ1-5,TGTGCCAGCAGTGAAGGAGTAGATCAGCCCCAGCATTTT,CASSEGVDQPQHF
TRBV6-5,TRBD1,NA,TRBJ1-1,TGTGCCAGCAGTTACCCCACAGGGGCGAACACTGAAGCTTTCTTT,CASSYPTGANTEAFF
TRBV5-4,NA,NA,TRBJ1-2,TGTGCCAGCAGCTTGGAGGGTAGCTTTATTGGCTACACCTTC,CASSLEGSFIGYTF
TRBV7-6,NA,NA,TRBJ2-2,TGTGCCAGCAGCTTAGCGGGAACGAACACCGGGGAGCTGTTTTTT,CASSLAGTNTGELFF
TRBV10-2,NA,NA,TRBJ2-1,TGCGCCACTGAGCGGCCCTCCTACAATGAGCAGTTCTTC,CATERPSYNEQFF
TRBV3-1/TRBV3-2,TRBD2,NA,TRBJ2-5,TGTGCCAGCAGCCAAGTGGCGGGGGGGCCTCAAGAGACCCAGTACTTC,CASSQVAGGPQETQYF
TRBV9,TRBD2,NA,TRBJ2-1,TGTGCCAGCAGCGTAGGGGCTAGCGGGGCTTCTTACAATGAGCAGTTCTTC,CASSVGASGASYNEQFF
TRBV6-1,TRBD1,few,TRBJ1-1,TGTGCCAGCAGTGGGTTGACAGGGTCTATGAACACTGAAGCTTTCTTT,CASSGLTGSMNTEAFF
TRBV2,NA,NA,TRBJ2-7,TGTGCCAGCAGATTCCTAGCGCGCGAGCAGTACTTC,CASRFLAREQYF
TRBV5-5,NA,few,TRBJ2-7,TGTGCCAGCAGCTGGGTTGGGGACGTCGCCTCCTACGAGCAGTACTTC,CASSWVGDVASYEQYF
TRBV19,NA,NA,TRBJ1-1,TGTGCCAGCCAATTGGGGGGTCTGAACACTGAAGCTTTCTTT,CASQLGGLNTEAFF